The entry that follows covers one T cell receptor beta chain sequence. This CDR3 has 22 amino acids. V shed 0 bases, J shed 7 bases, and the junction held 19 bases outside the gene matches. In germline, CDR1 is SGDLS, CDR2 YYNGEE. This specimen comes from a study of cytomegalovirus exposure and HLA in healthy donors. This PCR relied on a set of 60 Vbeta primers and 13 Jbeta primers. Assay: immunoSEQ multiplex PCR; the TCRdb copy retains only in-frame clones and omits some. Here the sample spans roughly 180,000 clones, 80% being singletons. J is TRBJ2-2 and V is TRBV9; the match to TRBD2 covers 15 bases. Sequencing was done on a sample of PBMCs. The sequence derives from a woman between 45 and 65 years old in good health and CMV-seropositive. The CDR3 region is CASSVGPSSRTSGRATGGELFF. CDR3 bases: TGTGCCAGCAGCGTAGGGCCCTCGAGTCGGACTAGCGGGAGGGCCACCGGCGGGGAGCTGTTTTTT.